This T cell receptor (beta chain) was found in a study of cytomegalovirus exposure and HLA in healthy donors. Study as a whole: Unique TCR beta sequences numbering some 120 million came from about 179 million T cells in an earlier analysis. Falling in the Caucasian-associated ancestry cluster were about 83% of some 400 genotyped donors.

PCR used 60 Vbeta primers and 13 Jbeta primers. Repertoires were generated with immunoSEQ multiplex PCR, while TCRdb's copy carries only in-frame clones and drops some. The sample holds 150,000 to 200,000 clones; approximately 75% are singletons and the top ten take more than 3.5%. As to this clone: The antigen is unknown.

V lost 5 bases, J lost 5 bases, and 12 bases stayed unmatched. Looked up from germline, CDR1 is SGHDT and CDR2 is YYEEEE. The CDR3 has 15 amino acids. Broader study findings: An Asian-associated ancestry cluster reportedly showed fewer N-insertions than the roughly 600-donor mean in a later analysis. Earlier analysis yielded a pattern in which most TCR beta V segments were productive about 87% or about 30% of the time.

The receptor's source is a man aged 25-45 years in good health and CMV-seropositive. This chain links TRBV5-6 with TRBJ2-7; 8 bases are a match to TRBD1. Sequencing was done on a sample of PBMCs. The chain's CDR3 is CASRRSDRAFHEQYF. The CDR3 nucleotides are TGTGCCAGCAGACGATCGGACAGGGCTTTCCACGAGCAGTACTTC.